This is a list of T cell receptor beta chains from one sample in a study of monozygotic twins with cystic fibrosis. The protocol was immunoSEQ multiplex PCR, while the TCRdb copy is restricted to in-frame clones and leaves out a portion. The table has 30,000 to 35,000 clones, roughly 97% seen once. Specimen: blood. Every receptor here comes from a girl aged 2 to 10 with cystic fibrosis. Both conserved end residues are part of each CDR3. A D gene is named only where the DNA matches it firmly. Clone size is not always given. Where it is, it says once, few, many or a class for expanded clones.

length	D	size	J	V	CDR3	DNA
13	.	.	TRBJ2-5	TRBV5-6	CASSLSFEETQYF	TGTGCCAGCAGCTTGAGCTTTGAAGAGACCCAGTACTTC
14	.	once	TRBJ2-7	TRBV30	CAWRGALTTYEQYF	TGTGCCTGGAGGGGGGCTCTCACAACCTACGAGCAGTACTTC
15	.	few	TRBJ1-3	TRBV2	CASSRALGSGNTIYF	TGTGCCAGCAGTCGTGCCCTAGGGTCTGGAAACACCATATATTTT
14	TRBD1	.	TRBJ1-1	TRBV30	CAWSRDRENTEAFF	TGTGCCTGGAGTAGGGACAGGGAGAACACTGAAGCTTTCTTT
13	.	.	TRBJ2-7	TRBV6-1	CASSGDGIYEQYF	TGTGCCAGCAGTGGGGACGGAATCTACGAGCAGTACTTC
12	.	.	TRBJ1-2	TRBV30	CAWSSGVDGYTF	TGTGCCTGGAGTTCAGGGGTCGATGGCTACACCTTC
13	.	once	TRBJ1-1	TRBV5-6	CASRGQNWAEAFF	TGTGCCAGCAGAGGGCAGAATTGGGCTGAAGCTTTCTTT
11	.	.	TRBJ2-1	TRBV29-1	CSVQTWNEQFF	TGCAGCGTTCAGACTTGGAATGAGCAGTTCTTC
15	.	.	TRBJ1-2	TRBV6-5	CASRGTGTSVGGYTF	TGTGCCAGCAGGGGAACCGGGACATCGGTAGGAGGCTACACCTTC
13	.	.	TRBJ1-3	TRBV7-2	CASTTVAGNTIYF	TGTGCCAGCACGACAGTCGCTGGAAACACCATATATTTT
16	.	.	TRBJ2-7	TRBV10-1	CASSDPRTRWGSEQYF	TGCGCCAGCAGTGATCCCCGGACCCGTTGGGGCTCCGAGCAGTACTTC
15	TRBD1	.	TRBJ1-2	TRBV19	CASSIPGTGEYGYTF	TGTGCCAGTAGTATTCCCGGGACAGGGGAGTATGGCTACACCTTC
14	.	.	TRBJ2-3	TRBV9	CASSTKDWADTQYF	TGTGCCAGCAGCACCAAGGACTGGGCAGATACGCAGTATTTT
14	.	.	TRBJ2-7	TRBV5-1	CASSGGLASYEQYF	TGCGCCAGCAGCGGAGGTCTGGCCAGCTACGAGCAGTACTTC
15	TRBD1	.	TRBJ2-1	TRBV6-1	CASSEAGRQGDEQFF	TGTGCCAGCAGTGAAGCGGGGAGACAGGGGGATGAGCAGTTCTTC
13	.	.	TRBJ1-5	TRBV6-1	CASRVVGREPQHF	TGTGCCAGCAGGGTGGTGGGCCGTGAGCCCCAGCATTTT
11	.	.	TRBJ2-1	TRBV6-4	CATNGAGEQFF	TGTGCCACAAATGGGGCCGGGGAGCAGTTCTTC
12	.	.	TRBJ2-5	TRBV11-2	CASSGGQETQYF	TGTGCCAGCAGCGGAGGACAAGAGACCCAGTACTTC
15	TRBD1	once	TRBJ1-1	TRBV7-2	CASSPRTGSLTEAFF	TGTGCCAGCAGCCCCCGGACAGGCTCCCTCACTGAAGCTTTCTTT
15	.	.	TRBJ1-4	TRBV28	CASSFTGATNEKLFF	TGTGCCAGCAGTTTCACCGGTGCAACTAATGAAAAACTGTTTTTT
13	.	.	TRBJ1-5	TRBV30	CAWGTGLDQPQHF	TGTGCCTGGGGAACAGGGCTCGATCAGCCCCAGCATTTT
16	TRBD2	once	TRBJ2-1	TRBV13	CASSKNSGREDNEQFF	TGTGCCAGCAGTAAGAATAGCGGGAGGGAGGACAATGAGCAGTTCTTC
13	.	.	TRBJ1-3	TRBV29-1	CSVEQSSGNTIYF	TGCAGCGTTGAACAATCCTCTGGAAACACCATATATTTT
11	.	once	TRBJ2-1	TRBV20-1	CSAVGNNEQFF	TGCAGTGCGGTGGGAAACAATGAGCAGTTCTTC
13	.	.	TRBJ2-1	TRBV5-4	CASSLTRNNEQFF	TGTGCCAGCAGCTTGACCAGAAACAATGAGCAGTTCTTC
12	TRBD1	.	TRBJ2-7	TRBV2	CASTRDSYEQYF	TGTGCCAGCACCCGGGACAGCTACGAGCAGTACTTC
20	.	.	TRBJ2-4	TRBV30	CAWSVYRDRQARVNKNIQYF	TGTGCCTGGAGTGTTTATCGAGATCGACAGGCCCGCGTCAACAAAAACATTCAGTACTTC
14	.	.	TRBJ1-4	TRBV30	CAWRASGNNEKLFF	TGTGCCTGGAGAGCATCCGGGAATAATGAAAAACTGTTTTTT
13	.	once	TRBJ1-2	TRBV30	CAWSAGLNYGYTF	TGTGCCTGGAGCGCAGGGCTAAACTATGGCTACACCTTC
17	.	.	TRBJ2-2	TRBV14	CASSQAWGRPNTGELFF	TGTGCCAGCAGCCAAGCATGGGGCAGACCGAACACCGGGGAGCTGTTTTTT
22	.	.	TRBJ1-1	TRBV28	CASSFGLWGSGLLREVNTEAFF	TGTGCCAGCAGTTTCGGTCTTTGGGGATCAGGGCTCTTACGAGAGGTGAACACTGAAGCTTTCTTT
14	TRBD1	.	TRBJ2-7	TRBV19	CASSRRQGAGEQYF	TGTGCCAGTAGTAGGCGACAGGGGGCGGGCGAGCAGTACTTC
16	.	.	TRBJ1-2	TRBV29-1	CSVEDPTVARSNGYTF	TGCAGCGTTGAAGATCCCACGGTCGCCAGGTCTAATGGCTACACCTTC
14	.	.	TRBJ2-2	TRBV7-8	CASSLAPGAGELFF	TGTGCCAGCAGCTTAGCGCCAGGAGCCGGGGAGCTGTTTTTT
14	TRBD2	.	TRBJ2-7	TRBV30	CAWRTSGAPPGQYF	TGTGCCTGGCGAACTAGCGGAGCCCCCCCAGGGCAGTACTTC
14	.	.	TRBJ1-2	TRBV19	CASSILGITSSYTF	TGTGCCAGTAGTATCCTAGGGATCACGTCGAGCTACACCTTC
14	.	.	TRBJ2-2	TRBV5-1	CASSLGANTGELFF	TGCGCCAGCAGCTTGGGAGCTAACACCGGGGAGCTGTTTTTT
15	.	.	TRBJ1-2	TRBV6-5	CASSAGDFLRYGYTF	TGTGCCAGTTCGGCGGGGGATTTTCTGCGTTATGGCTACACCTTC
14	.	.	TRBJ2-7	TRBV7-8	CASSFSLSSYEQYF	TGTGCCAGCAGCTTTTCTCTTAGCTCCTACGAGCAGTACTTC
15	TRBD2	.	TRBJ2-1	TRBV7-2	CASSLAGGTYNEQFF	TGTGCCAGCAGCCTAGCGGGAGGGACCTACAATGAGCAGTTCTTC
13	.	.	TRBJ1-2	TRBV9	CASSVAENYGYTF	TGTGCCAGCAGCGTAGCTGAGAACTATGGCTACACCTTC
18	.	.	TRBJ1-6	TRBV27	CASSSIYTGRRRNSPLHF	TGTGCCAGCAGTTCAATTTATACCGGGCGGAGAAGGAATTCACCCCTCCACTTT
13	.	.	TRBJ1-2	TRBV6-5	CASSAGRKDGYTF	TGTGCCAGCAGTGCCGGGAGGAAAGATGGCTACACCTTC
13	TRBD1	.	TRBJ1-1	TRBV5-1	CASSPGGTTEAFF	TGCGCCAGCAGCCCAGGGGGGACAACTGAAGCTTTCTTT
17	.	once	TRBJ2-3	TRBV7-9	CASSSRISQIGTDTQYF	TGTGCCAGCAGCTCCCGAATTTCACAGATTGGCACAGATACGCAGTATTTT
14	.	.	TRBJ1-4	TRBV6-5	CASSPESLAEKLFF	TGTGCCAGCAGCCCGGAGTCACTGGCTGAAAAACTGTTTTTT
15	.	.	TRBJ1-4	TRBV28	CASSVPGLDNEKLFF	TGTGCCAGCTCGGTACCGGGTCTGGATAATGAAAAACTGTTTTTT
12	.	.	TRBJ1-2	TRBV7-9	CASSFLVDGYTF	TGTGCCAGCAGCTTTCTTGTGGATGGCTACACCTTC
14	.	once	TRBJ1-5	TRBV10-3	CAISESRGIQPQHF	TGTGCCATCAGTGAGTCTAGGGGAATTCAGCCCCAGCATTTT
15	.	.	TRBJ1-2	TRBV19	CASSVDRSIGYGYTF	TGTGCCAGTAGTGTTGACCGGTCAATCGGCTATGGCTACACCTTC
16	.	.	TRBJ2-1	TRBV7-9	CASSPGTRITYNEQFF	TGTGCCAGCAGCCCTGGGACTCGAATAACCTACAATGAGCAGTTCTTC
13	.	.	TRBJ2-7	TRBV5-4	CASSLTDSYEQYF	TGTGCCAGCAGCTTGACAGATTCCTACGAGCAGTACTTC
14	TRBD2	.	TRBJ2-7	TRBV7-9	CASTPSGYVPEQYF	TGTGCCAGCACCCCTAGCGGCTATGTCCCCGAGCAGTACTTC